This is a list of T cell receptor beta chains from one sample in a study of blood T cell repertoires in COVID-19. TCRdb's table, derived via immunoSEQ multiplex PCR, lists solely in-frame clones and lacks some. The sample includes 200,000 to 250,000 clones, approximately 81% of them seen just once. Sequencing used peripheral blood. Source of these receptors: a man aged 35-49 years with acute or convalescent COVID-19. Each CDR3 is given with its conserved first and last residue. The D gene is left open where the match is weak. For some rows the clone size is stated as once, few or many, or as a class when expanded; others skip it.

V gene	D gene	clone size	J gene	CDR3 DNA	CDR3 protein
TRBV11-2	TRBD1	few	TRBJ2-1	TGTGCCAGCAGCTTAATATCGACAGGGTCCTACAATGAGCAGTTCTTC	CASSLISTGSYNEQFF
TRBV19	.	.	TRBJ1-3	TGTGCCAGTACCTCAGGAAACTCTGGAAACACCATATATTTT	CASTSGNSGNTIYF
TRBV6-1	.	.	TRBJ1-4	TGTGCCAGCAGTGAAGCGATGGGAGCTAATGAAAAACTGTTTTTT	CASSEAMGANEKLFF
TRBV11-1	TRBD2	.	TRBJ2-5	TGTGCCAGCAGCTTAAGGTCAGCGGGAGCAGAGACCCAGTACTTC	CASSLRSAGAETQYF
TRBV11-2	TRBD1	.	TRBJ2-1	TGTGCCAGCAGCTTAGTGGGGACAGGGCCTTACAATGAGCAGTTCTTC	CASSLVGTGPYNEQFF
TRBV5-3	TRBD1	.	TRBJ2-6	TGTGCCAGAAGACAGAAATCGACAGGGGCTGGGGCCAACGTCCTGACTTTC	CARRQKSTGAGANVLTF
TRBV6-6	.	.	TRBJ1-5	TGTGCCAGCAGTTCGACTCTGGACACATGTTTT	CASSSTLDTCF
TRBV5-3	TRBD2	.	TRBJ2-1	TGTGCCAGACCAAGGAGAGCGGGGACGTACAATGAGCAGTTCTTC	CARPRRAGTYNEQFF
TRBV7-2	TRBD1	.	TRBJ1-1	TGTGCCAGCAGCGCAAGAGACAGGGGCTGGACTGAAGCTTTCTTT	CASSARDRGWTEAFF
TRBV6-1	.	.	TRBJ2-1	TGTGCCAGCAGTGATGACTACAGGAGGGAGAATGAGCAGTTCTTC	CASSDDYRRENEQFF
TRBV28	TRBD1	.	TRBJ2-2	TGTGCCAGCAGTCCAGGGGGAAGGCTAACCGGGGAGCTGTTTTTT	CASSPGGRLTGELFF
TRBV5-1	TRBD1	.	TRBJ2-7	TGCGCCAGCAGCTTGGGGGACAGGTCGGACGAGCAGTACTTC	CASSLGDRSDEQYF
TRBV5-1	TRBD1	once	TRBJ1-2	TGCGCCAGCCGGACAGGGAACTATGGCTACACCTTC	CASRTGNYGYTF
TRBV30	.	.	TRBJ1-5	TGTGCCTGGACCGTCGGAGCTCTCAATCAGCCCCAGCATTTT	CAWTVGALNQPQHF
TRBV7-2	TRBD2	.	TRBJ2-3	TGTGCCAGCAGACTTGGGCGGGGGGCAGATACGCAGTATTTT	CASRLGRGADTQYF
TRBV29-1	.	.	TRBJ1-4	TGCAGCGTTTCACCCCAGGGGCACTCTAATGAAAAACTGTTTTTT	CSVSPQGHSNEKLFF
TRBV6-5	.	.	TRBJ1-1	TGTGCCAGCAGAAGCAGGTCGTATTTTAACACTGAAGCTTTCTTT	CASRSRSYFNTEAFF
TRBV4-1	TRBD1	.	TRBJ2-3	TGCGCCAGCAGCCAAGGACAGGGAAAGACAGATACGCAGTATTTT	CASSQGQGKTDTQYF
TRBV5-4	.	once	TRBJ1-5	TGTGCCACCAACAGGAGGGGAAGCAATCAGCCCCAGCATTTT	CATNRRGSNQPQHF
TRBV29-1	.	.	TRBJ1-1	TGCAGCGTTCTGCAGGGGCTGGCTTTCTTT	CSVLQGLAFF
TRBV7-6	TRBD1	few	TRBJ2-1	TGTGCCAGCAGCTTAGAGCGTTCCGGACAGGGGGGTGAGCAGTTCTTC	CASSLERSGQGGEQFF
TRBV28	.	.	TRBJ2-2	TGTGCCAGCAGTCCGTTGGGGGGGCGGGACACCGGGGAGCTGTTTTTT	CASSPLGGRDTGELFF
TRBV7-8	.	.	TRBJ1-1	TGTGCCAGCAGGGCGGGACGGATGAACACTGAAGCTTTCTTT	CASRAGRMNTEAFF
TRBV2	.	.	TRBJ1-1	TGTGCCAGCAGCTTTAACAAGTTTAACACTGAAGCTTTCTTT	CASSFNKFNTEAFF
TRBV20-1	.	.	TRBJ2-7	TGCAGTGCTACCGCGGCTTACGAGCAGTACTTC	CSATAAYEQYF
TRBV4-3	.	.	TRBJ2-7	TGCGCCAGCAGCCAAGGAAGGGGGGGCCGCTCCGAGCAGTACTTC	CASSQGRGGRSEQYF
TRBV6-2/TRBV6-3	.	.	TRBJ2-6	TGTGCCAGCAGTTACGTAGCAGAGAGTTACTCTGGGGCCAACGTCCTGACTTTC	CASSYVAESYSGANVLTF
TRBV4-2	TRBD2	once	TRBJ2-3	TGTGCCAGCAGCCAATTAGCGGGGGGGCTTGCAGATACGCAGTATTTT	CASSQLAGGLADTQYF
TRBV27	.	few	TRBJ1-1	TGTGCCAGCAGTTTATCGCCTACTACACAGAACACTGAAGCTTTCTTT	CASSLSPTTQNTEAFF
TRBV28	.	few	TRBJ1-4	TGTGCCAGCAGCGTAAGGGGGGGGGCTAATGAAAAACTGTTTTTT	CASSVRGGANEKLFF
TRBV2	TRBD1	once	TRBJ1-5	TGTGCCAGCAGCCCTGACAGGGGCAATCAGCCCCAGCATTTT	CASSPDRGNQPQHF
TRBV6-6	.	.	TRBJ1-1	TGTGCCAGCAGTTACACGCAGGGCGCTGAAGCTTTCTTT	CASSYTQGAEAFF
TRBV28	.	.	TRBJ1-2	TGTGCCAGCAGTTCCCGGACTTGGGGCTACACCTTC	CASSSRTWGYTF
TRBV2	.	once	TRBJ1-6	TGTGCCAGCAGTGCATCTACAGGGATGGGTTCACCCCTCCACTTT	CASSASTGMGSPLHF
TRBV6-4	.	.	TRBJ1-4	TGTGCCAGCAGTGAATGTCGAGGTTATGCGGCAACTAATGAAAAACTGTTTTTT	CASSECRGYAATNEKLFF
TRBV6-5	.	.	TRBJ1-5	TGTGCCAGCAGGCCAGGGCCGGGCCAGCCCCAGCATTTT	CASRPGPGQPQHF
TRBV7-3	TRBD1	.	TRBJ1-1	TGTGCCAGCAGTTCAGGGGGCCAAACTGAAGCTTTCTTT	CASSSGGQTEAFF
TRBV20-1	TRBD1	many	TRBJ2-7	TGCAGTGCTAGAGATACGACAGGGTCGTACTTC	CSARDTTGSYF
TRBV18	.	.	TRBJ1-1	TGTGCCAGCTCACCACCCCAGACAGGAGGTGGGACTGAAGCTTTCTTT	CASSPPQTGGGTEAFF
TRBV5-1	.	.	TRBJ1-2	TGCGCCAGCAACACAGGGTCGAACTATGGCTACACCTTC	CASNTGSNYGYTF
TRBV5-4	TRBD1	.	TRBJ1-4	TGTGCCAGCAGCCAGACAGGGGGCGATGAAAAACTGTTTTTT	CASSQTGGDEKLFF
TRBV5-1	.	.	TRBJ1-1	TGCGCCAGCAGCTTGGAGGGGCCCGCGAACACTGAAGCTTTCTTT	CASSLEGPANTEAFF
TRBV19	TRBD1	few	TRBJ1-1	TGTGCCTCCTGGGACAGGGGGTACACTGAAGCTTTCTTT	CASWDRGYTEAFF
TRBV28	.	.	TRBJ1-1	TGTGCCAGCAGTTCTACCCCATTTGAAGCTTTCTTT	CASSSTPFEAFF
TRBV5-6	TRBD1	few	TRBJ1-1	TGTGCCAGCAGCTCTCAACACAGGGGACAGTTCGGAGCTTTCTTT	CASSSQHRGQFGAFF
TRBV12-3/TRBV12-4	.	.	TRBJ2-1	TGTGCCAGCAGACCCGGCGAGGAGAATGAGCAGTTCTTC	CASRPGEENEQFF
TRBV2	.	few	TRBJ2-5	TGTGCCAGCAGTGCAGAGGGGACTGGGACAGAGACCCAGTACTTC	CASSAEGTGTETQYF
TRBV5-6	.	.	TRBJ2-1	TGTGCCAGCAGCTTGGAAGTAGCCTCCTACAATGAGCAGTTCTTC	CASSLEVASYNEQFF
TRBV7-2	TRBD2	.	TRBJ2-1	TGTGCCAGCAGCCGCTCTTCCCAGCGGGGGGCCCGGAATGAGCAGTTCTTC	CASSRSSQRGARNEQFF
TRBV19	TRBD2	once	TRBJ2-1	TGTGCCAGCACCGATGAGGGCGGGGGAATTTACAATGAGCAGTTCTTC	CASTDEGGGIYNEQFF
TRBV10-3	.	once	TRBJ1-4	TGTGCCATCAGTGAGTCGGGGGGGCATATGAATGAAAAACTGTTTTTT	CAISESGGHMNEKLFF